The 16 T cell receptor beta chains listed next were all sequenced from one sample in a study of early T cells in non-severe SARS-CoV-2 infection. TCRdb reanalysed the 5' RACE reads using MiXCR and keeps one entry per CDR3 protein. The sample has some 58,000 distinct CDR3 sequences, roughly 14% seen once. Material for sequencing was whole blood. The receptors were sampled from an adult who was a healthcare worker with PCR-confirmed SARS-CoV-2 infection or an uninfected control (not recorded which).

This clonotype was detected a few times. The chain is built from TRBV29-1 and TRBJ2-1; D tentatively fits TRBD1 or TRBD2 (5 bases each). The CDR3 covers 12 residues. V lost 2 bases to trimming and J lost 8 bases, with 10 bases between them. In germline, CDR1 is SQVTM, CDR2 ANQGSEA. CDR3 in amino acids: CSVESGADEQFF. For the CDR3, the DNA is TGCAGCGTTGAATCCGGGGCGGATGAGCAGTTCTTC.

V usage is TRBV29-1 and J usage is TRBJ2-1, with TRBD1 matching over 7 bases. With V trimmed by 5 bases and J by 7 bases, 2 bases remained unmatched. This CDR3 comprises 11 residues. Germline CDR1 SQVTM, CDR2 ANQGSEA. The CDR3 region has the DNA TGCAGCGTTCAACAGGGGAATGAGCAGTTCTTC. As protein: CSVQQGNEQFF.

As regards this clonotype: One end of the junction fails to match germline, which may point to a read error. The genes are TRBV27 and TRBJ2-1, with no clear D. Germline loops: CDR1 MNHEY, CDR2 SMNVEV (reference sequence). The CDR3 is 13 amino acids. CDR3 loop: CASSPLSNNEQFF. The CDR3 region has the DNA TGTGCCAGCAGCCCCCTCTCCAACAATGAGCAGTTCTTC.

This clonotype has a count of ten or more. A junction end diverges from the germline sequence, so it may reflect a read error. This chain links TRBV6-5 with TRBJ1-1; tentatively, D is TRBD1 (6 bases). This CDR3 comprises 15 residues. In germline, CDR1 is MNHEY, CDR2 SVGAGI. The CDR3 loop is CASSYGQGLRTEVFF. For the CDR3, the DNA is TGTGCCAGCAGTTACGGCCAGGGGCTAAGGACTGAAGTTTTCTTT.

This clonotype was picked up a small number of times. V and J are TRBV4-3 and TRBJ1-2, with TRBD1 matching 10 bases. V dropped 4 bases and J dropped 5; count of bases not matched to a gene: 10. The CDR3 is 16 amino acids. Germline lookup yields CDR1 LGHNA and CDR2 YSLEER. The CDR3 bases are TGCGCCAGCAGCCTCCTGGGACAGGGGAGACGGTATGGCTACACCTTC. It encodes CASSLLGQGRRYGYTF.

A word on this clonotype: The junction shows a germline mismatch at one end, possibly a read error. This chain links TRBV11-2 with TRBJ2-3; 9 bases map to TRBD2. Germline CDR1 SGHAT, CDR2 FQNNGV. This CDR3 is built from 15 residues. The CDR3 nucleotides are TGTGCCAGCAGCCGGGGCGGGACTAGCAAAGATACGCAGTATTTT. Translating it yields CASSRGGTSKDTQYF.

This clonotype was counted ten times or more. The chain uses TRBV11-2 and TRBJ2-2; D unclear. V shed 5 bases and J shed 4 bases, with 11 bases lying between them. CDR3 length: 14 amino acids. Germline CDR1 is SGHAT and CDR2 is FQNNGV. CDR3 coding DNA: TGTGCCAGCAGCAGCACTCGAAGCACCGGGGAGCTGTTTTTT. Translation: CASSSTRSTGELFF.

This clonotype was detected a few times. The V and J genes are TRBV6-5 and TRBJ1-6; D is undetermined. Trimming cost V 8 bases and J 5 bases, with 13 bases left between them. The V gene's germline CDR1 is MNHEY and CDR2 SVGAGI. This CDR3 has 14 amino acids. The CDR3 reads CASAARHNNSPLHF. CDR3 bases: TGTGCCAGCGCGGCTCGACACAATAATTCACCCCTCCACTTT.

The chain is built from TRBV6-1 and TRBJ1-2; D possibly corresponds to TRBD1 (5 bases). Germline lookup yields CDR1 MNHNS and CDR2 SASEGT. The CDR3 length is 12 residues. The V end lost 11 bases, the J end lost 1 base, and 11 bases lay between the germline ends. The CDR3 reads CASGGGNYGYTF. CDR3 coding DNA: TGTGCCTCGGGGGGAGGTAACTATGGCTACACCTTC.

The sample holds a few counts of this clonotype. The rearrangement joins TRBV6-2 or TRBV6-3 to TRBJ1-1; 7 nucleotides agree with TRBD1. The germline CDR1 and CDR2 sequences are MNHEY and SVGEGT. The CDR3 loop spans 14 amino acids. V trimming: 4 bases; J trimming: 5 bases; junction bases outside the gene matches: 7. CDR3 in amino acids: CASSSGQKKTEAFF. For the CDR3, the DNA is TGTGCCAGCAGTTCGGGACAGAAGAAAACTGAAGCTTTCTTT.

The rearrangement links TRBV10-1 to TRBJ2-7; possible D gene TRBD2, 5 bases. Germline V gives CDR1 WNHNN, CDR2 SYGVQD (reference sequence). The CDR3 spans 12 residues. V gave up 4 bases and J gave up 3 bases, with 7 bases separating them. The chain's CDR3 is CASSVLVYEQYF. CDR3 nucleotides: TGCGCCAGCAGTGTACTAGTCTACGAGCAGTACTTC.

This clonotype was recorded a few times. This chain links TRBV7-2 with TRBJ2-1; tentatively, D is TRBD2 (6 bases). V was cut by 1 base and J by 5 bases, with 12 bases left in between. The CDR3 length is 15 residues. CDR1 is SGHTA and CDR2 is FQGNSA in the germline V gene. This chain's CDR3 is CASSLVSGLNNEQFF. DNA of the CDR3: TGTGCCAGCAGCTTAGTGAGCGGGTTGAACAATGAGCAGTTCTTC.

A word on this clonotype: One end of the junction is discordant with germline, which a read error may explain. The gene calls are TRBV4-1 and TRBJ2-7, with D uncertain. Germline CDR1 and CDR2: MGHRA and YSYEKL. The CDR3 has 14 residues. Written as DNA, the CDR3 is TGCGCCAGCAGCCCTGACCCTGGTGCGGCCCATTTTATCTTC. Translation gives CASSPDPGAAHFIF.

This clonotype occurred a few times. The chain is built from TRBV29-1 and TRBJ2-2, with D possibly being TRBD2 (7 bases). V gave up 5 bases and J gave up 5 bases, with 18 bases separating them. Per germline, CDR1 SQVTM and CDR2 ANQGSEA. This CDR3 is built from 15 residues. The CDR3 sequence: CSVFARGGETGELFF. The CDR3 DNA is TGCAGCGTTTTTGCTCGCGGGGGCGAAACCGGGGAGCTGTTTTTT.

This clonotype was found a few times. V usage is TRBV5-4 and J usage is TRBJ1-6; D remains ambiguous. This CDR3 region has 14 residues. Germline lookup yields CDR1 SGHNT and CDR2 YYREEE (reference sequence). With 7 bases removed from V and 6 bases from J, the gap between germline ends came to 14 bases. The CDR3 is CASSEVRANSPLHF. The DNA of the CDR3 is TGTGCCAGCTCGGAGGTTAGGGCTAATTCACCCCTCCACTTT.

This clonotype was seen repeatedly, ten times or more. The rearrangement joins TRBV29-1 to TRBJ2-7, with D perhaps TRBD2 (5 bases). Germline V lookup: CDR1 SQVTM, CDR2 ANQGSEA. This CDR3 spans 12 amino acids. V lost 1 base and J lost 4, with 8 bases in between. This CDR3 reads CSVEGPGYEQYF. In DNA, the CDR3 is TGCAGCGTTGAAGGTCCGGGATACGAGCAGTACTTC.